In its sample, the clone carrying this TCR beta chain was seen a few times. Its antigen remains unidentified. The source of the sample is a study of identical twins. Overall study findings and caveats: Findings depended on cross-sectional statistics rather than tracking the same donors.

Germline CDR1 reads PRHDT; CDR2 reads FYEKMQ (reference sequence). The CDR3 has 12 residues. The V end lost 5 bases, the J end lost 0 bases, and 4 bases lay between the germline ends. TCRdb processed the 5' RACE reads anew with MiXCR; each CDR3 protein has one entry. Of under 350,000 distinct CDR3 sequences listed, around 9.7% are singletons. Healthy Caucasians alone served as donors. These data also formed part of another study, on yellow fever vaccine responses in identical twins. That report notes: Twins' vaccine T cell responses reportedly seemed partly convergent and partly personalized.

The chain joins TRBV13 to TRBJ2-5; D gene unclear. This TCR was sampled from a woman between 18 and 29 years old in good health. The sequenced sample consisted of CD8+ T cells sorted from blood. The DNA of the CDR3 is TGTGCCAGCAGCGCGCACCAAGAGACCCAGTACTTC. Translation gives CASSAHQETQYF.